A single sample gave rise to the 14 T cell receptor beta chains below, sequenced in a study of T cells after yellow fever vaccination (dated by TCRdb to the late 2010s). The library was built by means of 5' RACE. The sequencer listed for this sample is Illumina HiSeq 2500. Through fastp at Q25 and MiXCR, TCRdb rebuilt clones from the public reads, retaining in-frame beta chains. Rows with one shared CDR3 protein collapse into an entry with the most common genes and DNA. The sample yields hundreds of thousands of distinct CDR3 sequences; about 12% were counted once. In total, the top ten clones hold about 15% of the sample. The sample's treatment or condition label is to be understood as: live attenuated yellow fever vaccine strain. Material: PBMCs, obtained on the day of the yellow fever booster vaccination. These receptors were collected from a man aged 25-45 years who received the YFV17D yellow fever vaccine.

This clonotype was recorded at least ten times. The chain joins TRBV3-1 to TRBJ2-7; 7 bases line up with TRBD2. V trimming: 4 bases; J trimming: 6 bases; junction bases outside the gene matches: 3. Germline V CDR1 and CDR2: LGHDT, YNNKEL (reference sequence). The CDR3 is made up of 12 amino acids. This chain's CDR3 is CASSRTSAEQYF. The CDR3 DNA sequence: TGTGCCAGCAGCCGCACTAGCGCCGAGCAGTACTTC.

This clonotype turned up a few times. The chain combines TRBV19 with TRBJ2-4; TRBD2 matches 9 bases. The CDR3 has 15 amino acids. Looked up from germline, CDR1 is LNHDA and CDR2 is SQIVND (reference sequence). Losses at the gene ends were 7 bases for V and 6 bases for J; bases not matched to a gene: 10. The DNA for the CDR3 is TGTGCCAGTAAGCGAAGACTAGCGGATGGAAACATTCAGTACTTC. Translating gives CASKRRLADGNIQYF. Full variable domain (outside the CDR3, taken from reference TRBV19 and TRBJ2-4): DGGITQSPKYLFRKEGQNVTLSCEQNLNHDAMYWYRQDPGQGLRLIYYSQIVNDFQKGDIAEGYSVSREKKESFPLTVTSAQKNPTAFYLCASKRRLADGNIQYFGAGTRLSVL.

This clonotype has only a few counts. The chain couples TRBV6-5 to TRBJ2-5; TRBD2 matches at 7 bases. The CDR3 has 15 amino acids. V lost 3 bases to trimming and J lost 4 bases; unmatched junction nucleotides: 8. Germline CDR1 reads MNHEY; CDR2 reads SVGAGI. The CDR3 sequence: CASSYSAGDGETQYF. The CDR3 DNA reads TGTGCCAGCAGTTATAGTGCGGGAGATGGAGAGACCCAGTACTTC.

In this sample, this clonotype turned up a few times. The chain combines TRBV6-1 with TRBJ1-1; no definite D call. In germline, CDR1 is MNHNS, CDR2 SASEGT. CDR3 size: 13 residues. V gave up 6 bases and J gave up 4 bases, with 12 bases separating them. CDR3 sequence (DNA): TGTGCCAGCAGGTTGGCGCAGATCACTGAAGCTTTCTTT. Protein sequence: CASRLAQITEAFF.

Only a few counts were recorded for this clonotype. The rearrangement joins TRBV30 to TRBJ2-1; a possible D gene is TRBD2 (6 bases). Per the germline V gene, CDR1 is GTSNPN and CDR2 is SVGIG (reference sequence). V lost 3 bases, J lost 9 bases, and 15 bases lay in between. The CDR3 loop spans 13 amino acids. CDR3 bases: TGTGCCTGGAGGACAGCGGGTGGCTTTGAGCAGTTCTTC. Translation: CAWRTAGGFEQFF.

This clonotype was seen more than once but under ten times. The chain is built from TRBV5-6 and TRBJ2-1; no definite D call. Germline V gene sequence: CDR1 SGHDT, CDR2 YYEEEE. This CDR3 spans 14 amino acids. V lost 0 bases, J lost 5 bases, and 9 bases lay in between. The CDR3 region is CASSLVGLHNEQFF. The CDR3 DNA reads as TGTGCCAGCAGCTTGGTCGGTTTACACAATGAGCAGTTCTTC.

This sequence joins TRBV11-2 and TRBJ2-1, with 11 bases that match TRBD2. V shed 7 bases and J 7 bases; nucleotides not matched to a gene: 15. The CDR3 contains 17 residues. Germline CDR1 reads SGHAT; CDR2 reads FQNNGV. CDR3 amino acids: CASTLTLSGRGSNEQFF. CDR3 nucleotide sequence: TGTGCCAGCACCTTGACTCTTAGCGGGAGGGGTTCGAATGAGCAGTTCTTC.

Turning to this clonotype: At one end, the junction sequence differs from germline, possibly due to a read error. V gene TRBV2 combines with J gene TRBJ2-7, with unresolved D. The CDR3 extends over 14 amino acids. Germline CDR1 reads SNHLY; CDR2 reads FYNNEI. CDR3 sequence (DNA): TGTGCCAGCGCGCCTCAGGCGCGGTCCTTCGAGCCGTACTTC. Encoded protein: CASAPQARSFEPYF.

This clonotype has just a few counts. The chain links TRBV4-3 to TRBJ1-1; D is unresolved. The CDR3 sequence is 13 residues long. Germline lookup yields CDR1 LGHNA and CDR2 YSLEER. V was pared by 6 bases and J by 5 bases, with 13 bases between. The CDR3 spells CASRVGRGTEAFF. The CDR3 DNA sequence: TGCGCCAGCAGGGTCGGGAGAGGGACTGAAGCTTTCTTT.

The table lists this clonotype with a few counts. The chain has TRBV5-5 and TRBJ2-3; D ambiguous. CDR3 length: 15 amino acids. CDR1 is SGHKS, CDR2 YYEKEE, per germline (reference sequence). V shed 3 bases and J shed 3 bases, with 14 bases lying between them. The CDR3 region is CASSYLPGRTDTQYF. The CDR3 coding sequence is TGTGCCAGCAGCTACCTACCTGGAAGGACAGATACGCAGTATTTT.

This chain links TRBV7-8 with TRBJ2-1; D not resolved. With 2 bases removed from V and 6 bases from J, the gap between germline ends came to 11 bases. This CDR3 has 14 residues. Germline V CDR1 and CDR2: SGHVS, FQNEAQ. The CDR3 DNA reads as TGTGCCAGCAGCTTAAACGCAGCTCGCAATGAGCAGTTCTTC. It codes for CASSLNAARNEQFF.

This chain uses TRBV20-1 with TRBJ2-7; D gene unclear. The CDR3 sequence is 14 residues long. V was shortened by 1 base and J by 0 bases, with 10 bases between the two germline ends. The V gene's germline CDR1 is DFQATT and CDR2 SNEGSKA (reference sequence). CDR3 sequence: CSARGQRSSYEQYF. The CDR3 coding sequence is TGCAGTGCTAGAGGGCAGCGTAGCTCCTACGAGCAGTACTTC.

This clonotype was observed a few times. The CDR3 here is CASSLQAPTEAFF. CDR3 nucleotides: TGCGCCAGCAGCTTGCAGGCGCCCACTGAAGCTTTCTTT. The chain joins TRBV5-1 to TRBJ1-1; D gene uncertain. V lost 1 base and J 4 bases, leaving 8 bases between the germline ends. The CDR3 has 13 amino acids. Germline CDR1 is SGHRS and CDR2 is YFSETQ.

The rearrangement joins TRBV5-6 to TRBJ1-6; no reliable D call. Trimming cost V 4 bases and J 4 bases, with 12 bases left between them. Germline CDR1 is SGHDT and CDR2 is YYEEEE. The CDR3 totals 15 residues. For the CDR3, the DNA is TGTGCCAGCAGCGAAGGGAGTCCATATAATTCACCCCTCCACTTT. This codes for CASSEGSPYNSPLHF.